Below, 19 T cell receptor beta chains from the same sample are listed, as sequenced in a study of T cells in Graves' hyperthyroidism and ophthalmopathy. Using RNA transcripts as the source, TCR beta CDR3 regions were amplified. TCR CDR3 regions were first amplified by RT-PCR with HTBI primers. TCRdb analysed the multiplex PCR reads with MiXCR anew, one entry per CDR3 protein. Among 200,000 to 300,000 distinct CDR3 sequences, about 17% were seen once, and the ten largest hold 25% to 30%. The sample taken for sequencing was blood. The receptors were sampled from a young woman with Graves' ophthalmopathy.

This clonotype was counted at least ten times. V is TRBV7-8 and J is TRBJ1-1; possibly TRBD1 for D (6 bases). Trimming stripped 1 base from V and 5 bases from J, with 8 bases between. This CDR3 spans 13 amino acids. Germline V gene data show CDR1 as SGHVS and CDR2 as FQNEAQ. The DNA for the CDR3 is TGTGCCAGCAGCTTAGAAAGGGGGACTGAAGCTTTCTTT. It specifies CASSLERGTEAFF. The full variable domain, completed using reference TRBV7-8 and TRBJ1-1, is GAGVSQSPRYKVAKRGQDVALRCDPISGHVSLFWYQQALGQGPEFLTYFQNEAQLDKSGLPSDRFFAERPEGSVSTLKIQRTQQEDSAVYLCASSLERGTEAFFGQGTRLTVV.

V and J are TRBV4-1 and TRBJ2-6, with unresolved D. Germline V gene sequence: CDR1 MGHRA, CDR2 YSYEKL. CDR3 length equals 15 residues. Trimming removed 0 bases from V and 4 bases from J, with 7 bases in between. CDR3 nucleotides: TGCGCCAGCAGCCAAGATTGGTCGGGGGCCAACGTCCTGACTTTC. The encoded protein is CASSQDWSGANVLTF.

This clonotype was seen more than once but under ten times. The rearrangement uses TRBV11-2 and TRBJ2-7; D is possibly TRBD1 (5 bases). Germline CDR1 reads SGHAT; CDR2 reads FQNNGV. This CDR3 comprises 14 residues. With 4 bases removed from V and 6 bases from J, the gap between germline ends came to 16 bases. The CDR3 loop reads CASSSRPGQGEQYF. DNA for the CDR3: TGTGCCAGCAGCTCAAGACCCGGTCAGGGCGAGCAGTACTTC.

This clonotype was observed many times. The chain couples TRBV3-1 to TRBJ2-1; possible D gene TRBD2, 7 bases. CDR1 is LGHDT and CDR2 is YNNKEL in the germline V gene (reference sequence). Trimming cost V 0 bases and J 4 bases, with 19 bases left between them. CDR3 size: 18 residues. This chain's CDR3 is CASSQDPGGLVSYNEQFF. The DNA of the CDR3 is TGTGCCAGCAGCCAAGATCCGGGGGGCCTCGTTTCTTACAATGAGCAGTTCTTC.

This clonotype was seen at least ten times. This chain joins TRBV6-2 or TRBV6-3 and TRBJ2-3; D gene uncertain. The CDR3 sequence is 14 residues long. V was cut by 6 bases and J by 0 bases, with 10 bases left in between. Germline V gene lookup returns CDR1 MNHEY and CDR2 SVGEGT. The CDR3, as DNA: TGTGCCAGCAGCCGGATCGGCAGCACAGATACGCAGTATTTT. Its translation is CASSRIGSTDTQYF.

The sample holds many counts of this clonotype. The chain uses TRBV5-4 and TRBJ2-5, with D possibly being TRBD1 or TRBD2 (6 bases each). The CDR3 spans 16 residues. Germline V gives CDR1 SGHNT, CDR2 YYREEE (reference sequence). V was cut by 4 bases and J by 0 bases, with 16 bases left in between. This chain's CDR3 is CASSGGDKKYQETQYF. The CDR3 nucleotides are TGTGCCAGCAGCGGAGGGGACAAGAAGTACCAAGAGACCCAGTACTTC.

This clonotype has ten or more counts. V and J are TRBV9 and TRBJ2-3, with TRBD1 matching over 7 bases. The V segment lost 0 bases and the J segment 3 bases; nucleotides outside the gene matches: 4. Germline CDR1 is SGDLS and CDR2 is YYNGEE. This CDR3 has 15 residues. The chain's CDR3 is CASSVGPGGTDTQYF. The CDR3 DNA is TGTGCCAGCAGCGTAGGTCCAGGGGGAACAGATACGCAGTATTTT.

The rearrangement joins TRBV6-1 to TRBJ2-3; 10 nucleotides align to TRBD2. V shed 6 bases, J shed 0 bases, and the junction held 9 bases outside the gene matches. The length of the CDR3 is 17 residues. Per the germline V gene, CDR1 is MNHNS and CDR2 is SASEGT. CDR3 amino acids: CASRQTTSGSSTDTQYF. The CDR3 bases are TGTGCCAGCAGACAAACGACTAGCGGGTCTAGCACAGATACGCAGTATTTT.

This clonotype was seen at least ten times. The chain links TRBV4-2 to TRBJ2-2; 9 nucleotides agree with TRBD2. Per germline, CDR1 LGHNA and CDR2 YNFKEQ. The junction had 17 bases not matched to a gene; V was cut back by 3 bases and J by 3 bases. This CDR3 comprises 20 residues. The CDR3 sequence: CASSHRRTGLATADTGELFF. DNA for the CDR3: TGTGCCAGCAGCCATCGACGGACGGGACTAGCAACAGCGGACACCGGGGAGCTGTTTTTT.

This chain's CDR3 is CSARWTSGRGYNEQFF. CDR3 nucleotide sequence: TGCAGTGCTAGGTGGACTAGCGGGAGAGGGTACAATGAGCAGTTCTTC. The rearrangement uses TRBV20-1 and TRBJ2-1; 13 bases line up with TRBD2. The CDR3 covers 16 residues. Germline V gives CDR1 DFQATT, CDR2 SNEGSKA (reference sequence). With V trimmed by 3 bases and J by 4 bases, 6 bases remained unmatched.

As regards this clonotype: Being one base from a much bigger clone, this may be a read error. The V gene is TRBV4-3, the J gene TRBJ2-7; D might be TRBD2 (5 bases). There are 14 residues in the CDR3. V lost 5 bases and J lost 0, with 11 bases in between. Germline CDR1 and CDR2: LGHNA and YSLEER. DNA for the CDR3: TGCGCCAGCAGCGGACTCCCTGTCTCCTACGAGCAGTACTTC. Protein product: CASSGLPVSYEQYF.

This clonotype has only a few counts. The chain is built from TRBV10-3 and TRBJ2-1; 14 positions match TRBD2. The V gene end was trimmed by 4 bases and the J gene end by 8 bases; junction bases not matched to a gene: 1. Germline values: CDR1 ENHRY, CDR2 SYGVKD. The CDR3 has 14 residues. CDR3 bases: TGTGCCATCAGTGGGACTAGCGGGAGGTATGAGCAGTTCTTC. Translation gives CAISGTSGRYEQFF.

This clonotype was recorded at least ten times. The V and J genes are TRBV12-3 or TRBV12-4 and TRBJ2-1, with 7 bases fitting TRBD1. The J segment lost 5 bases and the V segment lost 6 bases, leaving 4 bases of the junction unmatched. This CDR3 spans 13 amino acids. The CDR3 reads CASRGDSNNEQFF. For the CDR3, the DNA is TGTGCCAGCAGGGGGGACAGTAACAATGAGCAGTTCTTC.

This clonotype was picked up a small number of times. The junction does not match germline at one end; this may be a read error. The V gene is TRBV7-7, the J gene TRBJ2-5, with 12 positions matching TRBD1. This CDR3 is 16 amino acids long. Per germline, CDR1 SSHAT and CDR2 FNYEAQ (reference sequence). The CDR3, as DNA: TGTGCTAGCAGCTCCAGCGGGACAGGGGGCATGGAGACCCAGTACTTC. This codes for CASSSSGTGGMETQYF. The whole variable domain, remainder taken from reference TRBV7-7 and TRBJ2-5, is GAGVSQSPRYKVTKRGQDVTLRCDPISSHATLYWYQQALGQGPEFLTYFNYEAQPDKSGLPSDRFSAERPEGSISTLTIQRTEQRDSAMYRCASSSSGTGGMETQYFGPGTRLLVL.

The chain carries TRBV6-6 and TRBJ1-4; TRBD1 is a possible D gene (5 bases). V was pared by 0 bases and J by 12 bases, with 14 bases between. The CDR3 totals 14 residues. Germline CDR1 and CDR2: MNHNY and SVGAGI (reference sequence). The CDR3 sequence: CASSYSGAGGELFF. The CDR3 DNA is TGTGCCAGCAGTTACTCAGGGGCGGGGGGAGAACTGTTTTTT.

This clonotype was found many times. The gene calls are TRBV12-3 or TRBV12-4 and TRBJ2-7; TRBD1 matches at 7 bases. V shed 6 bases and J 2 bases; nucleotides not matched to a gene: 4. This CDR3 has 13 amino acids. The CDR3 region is CASRPGTAYEQYF. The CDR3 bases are TGTGCCAGCAGGCCCGGGACAGCCTACGAGCAGTACTTC.

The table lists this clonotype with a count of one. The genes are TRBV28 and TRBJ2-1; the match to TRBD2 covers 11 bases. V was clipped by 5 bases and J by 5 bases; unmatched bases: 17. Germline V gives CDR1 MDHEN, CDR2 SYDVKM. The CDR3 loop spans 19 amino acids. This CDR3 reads CASSRRSGASGGIDNEQFF. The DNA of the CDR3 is TGTGCCAGCAGTCGTCGTAGCGGGGCTAGCGGGGGGATTGACAATGAGCAGTTCTTC.

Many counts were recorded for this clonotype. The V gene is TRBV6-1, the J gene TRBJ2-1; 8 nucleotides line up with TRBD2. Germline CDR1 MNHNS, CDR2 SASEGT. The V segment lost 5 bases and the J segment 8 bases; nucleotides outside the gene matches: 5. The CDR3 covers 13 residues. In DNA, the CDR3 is TGTGCCAGCAGTCCAAGCGGGAGTCATGAGCAGTTCTTC. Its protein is CASSPSGSHEQFF.

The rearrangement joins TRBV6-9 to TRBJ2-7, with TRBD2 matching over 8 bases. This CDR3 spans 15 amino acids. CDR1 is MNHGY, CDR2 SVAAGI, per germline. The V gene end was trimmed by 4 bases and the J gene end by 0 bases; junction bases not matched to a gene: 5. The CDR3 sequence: CASSLTSALSYEQYF. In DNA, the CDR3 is TGTGCCAGCAGTTTGACTAGCGCTCTCTCCTACGAGCAGTACTTC.